This TCR beta chain was profiled in a study of shared clonotypes between healthy human individuals. Study-level information: A couple of women and a few men aged 18 to 49 served as donors. The study's findings and limits: A reduction in generation probabilities was seen for non-shared clonotypes relative to those shared by all four donors. Sequencing depth was expected to affect clonotype sharing among donors.

With regard to this clone: As yet, its antigen is unknown.

This CDR3 has 13 amino acids. V was clipped by 2 bases and J by 5 bases, with 10 bases between them. Looked up from germline, CDR1 is SEHNR and CDR2 is FQNEAQ (reference sequence). TCRdb's table, derived via immunoSEQ multiplex PCR, lists solely in-frame clones and lacks some. Among around 1,900,000 clones listed, about 94% were seen once. Positively selected for CCR7, the CD45RO-negative cells used as naive CD8 cells excluded terminally differentiated effector memory CD45RA+ cells. Every contributor of samples was a Caucasian grown-up residing in Nashville, Tennessee. This rearrangement joins TRBV7-9 to TRBJ2-7; D unresolved. The receptor comes from a man in his late teens or twenties in good health. Some clones in this sample may be carry-over from other donors' samples. Source material: naive CD8+ T cells from PBMCs. This CDR3 reads CASSLRRGDEQYF. CDR3 coding DNA: TGTGCCAGCAGCTTAAGACGAGGCGACGAGCAGTACTTC.